This T cell receptor (beta chain) was recovered during a study of blood T cells in healthy people across ages. Background on the study: Researchers report that template switching captured about one barcoded beta molecule per two T cells. Study outcomes and limitations: PBMCs went unsorted, and a conclusive naive versus antigen-experienced comparison was therefore prevented. Donor CMV status was unknown, possibly confounding expanded clonotype changes.

CDR1 is DFQATT, CDR2 SNEGSKA, per germline (reference sequence). Trimming removed 3 bases from V and 8 bases from J, with 13 bases in between. The CDR3 covers 12 residues. As regards this clonotype: No antigen is known for it.

Then a second PCR, running roughly 7 to 11 cycles, was carried out with a sample-barcoded 5' primer and a J-beta primer mix. TCRdb re-derived calls from the 5' RACE reads in MiXCR, one entry per CDR3 protein. Altogether 600,000 to 650,000 distinct CDR3 sequences are present, under 70% being singletons, with the ten largest covering over 35%. The specimen sequenced was blood. The chain has TRBV20-1 and TRBJ1-2; D gene uncertain. This receptor was obtained from a man aged 55 to 70 in good health. This CDR3 reads CSASVGLGGYTF. CDR3 DNA sequence: TGCAGTGCTAGTGTGGGGTTAGGGGGCTACACCTTC.